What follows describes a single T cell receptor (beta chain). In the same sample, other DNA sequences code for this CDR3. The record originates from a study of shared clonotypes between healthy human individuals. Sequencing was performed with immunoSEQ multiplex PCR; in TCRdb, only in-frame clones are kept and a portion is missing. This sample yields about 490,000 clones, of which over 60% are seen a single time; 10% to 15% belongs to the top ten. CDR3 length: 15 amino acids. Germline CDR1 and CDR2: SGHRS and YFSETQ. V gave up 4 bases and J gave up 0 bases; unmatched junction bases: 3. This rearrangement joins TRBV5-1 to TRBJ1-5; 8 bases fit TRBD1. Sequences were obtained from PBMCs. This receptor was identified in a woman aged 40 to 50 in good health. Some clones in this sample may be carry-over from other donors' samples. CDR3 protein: CASSPGQGSNQPQHF. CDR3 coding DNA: TGCGCCAGCAGCCCTGGACAGGGTAGCAATCAGCCCCAGCATTTT.